The 15 T cell receptor beta chains below were found in one sample sequenced in a study of cytomegalovirus exposure and HLA in healthy donors. This PCR relied on a set of 60 Vbeta primers and 13 Jbeta primers. The data were produced by immunoSEQ multiplex PCR, yet TCRdb's version contains in-frame clones alone and is incomplete. The table shows approximately 37,000 clones, with about 80% occurring only once. The sequenced sample consisted of PBMCs. The receptors derive from a male donor in good health and CMV-seronegative.

In its sample, this clone ranks as medium-sized. The chain has TRBV6-5 and TRBJ1-1, with 7 positions matching TRBD1. This CDR3 comprises 12 residues. The germline gives CDR1 MNHEY, CDR2 SVGAGI. V was pared by 5 bases and J by 6 bases, with 3 bases of the junction left unmatched. In nucleotides, the CDR3 is TGTGCCAGCAGTGGGACAGCCCCTGAAGCTTTCTTT. Protein sequence: CASSGTAPEAFF.

This chain joins TRBV19 and TRBJ1-5; 9 bases fit TRBD1. With 5 bases clipped from V and 7 bases from J, the junction kept 15 bases outside the gene matches. This CDR3 comprises 17 residues. Per germline, CDR1 LNHDA and CDR2 SQIVND (reference sequence). The chain's CDR3 is CASSVNPAPGQGQPQHF. DNA for the CDR3: TGTGCCAGTAGTGTCAACCCGGCCCCGGGACAGGGACAGCCCCAGCATTTT.

The V gene is TRBV19, the J gene TRBJ1-5; D may be TRBD1 (5 bases). The germline gives CDR1 LNHDA, CDR2 SQIVND (reference sequence). This CDR3 region has 13 residues. Deletions cut 3 bases from V and 5 bases from J, with 8 bases between. CDR3 sequence reads: CASSILGDQPQHF. The CDR3 region has the DNA TGTGCCAGTAGTATTTTAGGGGATCAGCCCCAGCATTTT.

The chain joins TRBV7-8 to TRBJ2-7; 7 positions match TRBD1. Germline V gene sequence: CDR1 SGHVS, CDR2 FQNEAQ. V lost 0 bases, J lost 9 bases, and 8 bases stayed unmatched. This CDR3 region has 14 residues. The CDR3 DNA sequence: TGTGCCAGCAGCTTAGCGACAGGGTCTGATCGGCAGTACTTC. Translated: CASSLATGSDRQYF. Using reference TRBV7-8 and TRBJ2-7 for the parts outside the CDR3, the full variable domain is GAGVSQSPRYKVAKRGQDVALRCDPISGHVSLFWYQQALGQGPEFLTYFQNEAQLDKSGLPSDRFFAERPEGSVSTLKIQRTQQEDSAVYLCASSLATGSDRQYFGPGTRLTVT.

V is TRBV7-8 and J is TRBJ1-5; no clear D. V lost 5 bases and J 0 bases, leaving 14 bases between the germline ends. Per the germline V gene, CDR1 is SGHVS and CDR2 is FQNEAQ. The CDR3 is 16 amino acids. The CDR3 sequence is CASSPYPPYSNQPQHF. CDR3 coding DNA: TGTGCCAGCAGCCCCTACCCACCGTATAGCAATCAGCCCCAGCATTTT.

This chain connects TRBV7-2 to TRBJ1-2; D is uncertain. Germline CDR1 SGHTA, CDR2 FQGNSA. The CDR3 extends over 14 amino acids. Trimming took off 1 base at V and 2 bases at J, with 8 bases between the two ends. CDR3 sequence reads: CASSLGEENYGYTF. The CDR3, as DNA: TGTGCCAGCAGCTTAGGGGAGGAAAACTATGGCTACACCTTC.

The chain recombines TRBV7-2 with TRBJ2-5; D ambiguous. The germline V and J ends were trimmed by 3 bases and 4 bases, with 3 bases remaining between them. The CDR3 sequence is 11 residues long. CDR1 is SGHTA and CDR2 is FQGNSA in the germline V gene. In DNA form, the CDR3 reads TGTGCCAGCAGCTTCCTAGAGACCCAGTACTTC. Amino acids: CASSFLETQYF.

This chain links TRBV9 with TRBJ2-1; 8 bases agree with TRBD2. This CDR3 contains 14 residues. From germline, CDR1 is SGDLS and CDR2 YYNGEE. The J segment lost 6 bases and the V segment lost 4 bases, leaving 6 bases of the junction unmatched. CDR3 in amino acids: CASSFIAGSNEQFF. DNA of the CDR3: TGTGCCAGCAGCTTCATAGCGGGAAGCAATGAGCAGTTCTTC.

V is TRBV6-1 and J is TRBJ1-1, with TRBD1 matching over 8 bases. The CDR3 length is 13 residues. V lost 11 bases, J lost 1 base, and 6 bases stayed unmatched. Per the germline V gene, CDR1 is MNHNS and CDR2 is SASEGT. As DNA, the CDR3 is TGTGCCGGGACAGGCTTGAGGAACACTGAAGCTTTCTTT. It encodes CAGTGLRNTEAFF.

The chain carries TRBV27 and TRBJ2-5; TRBD2 is a possible D gene (5 bases). The germline CDR1 and CDR2 sequences are MNHEY and SMNVEV (reference sequence). The CDR3 has 14 residues. Between the trimmed V and J ends, which lost 3 bases and 4 bases, there was a span of 12 bases. This CDR3 reads CASSFDKGAETQYF. CDR3 DNA: TGTGCCAGCAGTTTTGACAAGGGAGCAGAGACCCAGTACTTC.

V gene TRBV7-3 combines with J gene TRBJ1-1; D is perhaps TRBD1 (6 bases). Germline lookup yields CDR1 SGHTA and CDR2 FQGTGA. Trimming took off 5 bases at V and 1 base at J, with 17 bases between the two ends. The CDR3 has 16 amino acids. Written as DNA, the CDR3 is TGTGCCAGCAGCCAACTTCGCAGGGGCGGGAACACTGAAGCTTTCTTT. Protein product: CASSQLRRGGNTEAFF.

The chain has TRBV7-2 and TRBJ1-2; the D gene is possibly TRBD1 (5 bases). The CDR3 is 15 amino acids. Germline V CDR1 and CDR2: SGHTA, FQGNSA. The V end lost 3 bases, the J end lost 1 base, and 12 bases lay between the germline ends. The CDR3, as DNA: TGTGCCAGCAGCTTGGGGCAGCCAGTTAACTATGGCTACACCTTC. This sequence encodes CASSLGQPVNYGYTF.

The chain recombines TRBV30 with TRBJ1-2; D not certain. The CDR3 consists of 14 residues. V was clipped by 5 bases and J by 6 bases, with 19 bases between them. Germline assignment: CDR1 GTSNPN and CDR2 SVGIG (reference sequence). The CDR3 reads CAWVIGGVLDGYTF. In DNA form, the CDR3 reads TGTGCCTGGGTCATAGGAGGTGTTTTGGATGGCTACACCTTC.

This chain links TRBV30 with TRBJ1-6; D is unclear. The V end lost 4 bases, the J end lost 4 bases, and 11 bases lay between the germline ends. This CDR3 contains 14 residues. In germline, CDR1 is GTSNPN, CDR2 SVGIG (reference sequence). The CDR3 DNA sequence: TGTGCCTGGATGCGACACAGATATAATTCACCCCTCCACTTT. This translates into CAWMRHRYNSPLHF.

J is TRBJ2-2 and V is TRBV2, with a weak D call TRBD1 (5 bases). This CDR3 spans 17 amino acids. CDR1 is SNHLY and CDR2 is FYNNEI in the germline V gene. Between the trimmed V and J ends, which lost 3 bases and 3 bases, there was a span of 17 bases. The DNA of the CDR3 is TGTGCCAGCAGTGACGTGACAGTCAATTCGTACACCGGGGAGCTGTTTTTT. This codes for CASSDVTVNSYTGELFF.